What follows describes a single TCR beta chain. Its antigen remains undetermined. It has no much larger one-base neighbor in the sample; base qualities were not kept. This entry comes from a study of blood T cells in healthy people across ages (dated by TCRdb to 2015 to 2017). Regarding the research as a whole: In model experiments, roughly one uniquely barcoded TCR beta cDNA molecule per two T cells was captured by template switching. For two donors (one aged 18 to 30 and one aged 80 or older), the study analyzed two additional independent replicas of 1 million unique cDNA reads from the same blood draw. Donors were grouped into four age groups: young (average about 15 years), middle-aged (roughly 40), aged (around 62) and long-lived (roughly 80). To track age-related changes in TCR beta repertoire diversity, the study relied on deep sequencing normalized with unique cDNA molecular identifiers. Points the paper makes about the study in general: Observed TCR beta diversity correlated strongly with the percentage of naive T cells measured by flow cytometry. The long-lived group showed more naive CD4+ T cells, fewer expanded clones and increased TCR diversity than the aged group, suggesting age selection. Bulk unsorted PBMC profiling prevented conclusive comparison of naive and antigen-experienced compartments. Estimates of total diversity from one million sequenced T cells were regarded as lower bounds and underestimates. Donor CMV infection status was unknown, potentially confounding age-related changes in expanded clonotypes. As age increased, observed TCR beta diversity per million T cells dropped in a roughly linear way, and a significant reduction was already evident by age 40.

Libraries were constructed by 5' RACE. Sequencer: Illumina HiSeq 2500. A second PCR of roughly 7 to 11 cycles was performed with a sample-barcoded 5' primer and a J-beta primer mix. A unique molecular identifier was introduced onto each TCR beta cDNA molecule by a template-switch 5' adaptor carrying 12 random nucleotides. At least 3 million CDR3-containing paired-end reads were obtained from each sample. First-strand cDNA synthesis was performed from all RNA using the Mint cDNA synthesis kit, with priming by a TRBC-specific oligonucleotide. Following uracil-DNA glycosylase treatment, a first 18-cycle PCR with universal primers M1SS and BC2_uni_R was performed on all cDNA. Under the source paper's analysis protocol: Normalization of each sample was performed by random selection of 1 million high-quality reads, each carrying a distinct molecular identifier. Instead of being binned into consensus sequences, reads with shared molecular identifiers were discarded. MiTCR, set to a Q25 quality threshold and the strictest error-elimination algorithm, was used for CDR3 identification, clonotype clustering and error correction. A nonparametric unseen species model using Euler transformation provided a lower-bound estimate of total TCR beta diversity. TCRdb took the public reads, trimmed them with fastp at Q25, ran MiXCR for clone calling and kept in-frame beta chains. Rows are unified per CDR3 protein, each entry keeping the most common DNA and genes. These V and J calls rely on TCRdb rather than the paper's analysis. Present in this sample are 750,000 to 1,000,000 distinct CDR3 sequences, around 29% of which were seen just once. Clones ranked in the top ten supply 10% to 13% of the sample.

The roughly 39 donors, aged 6 to 90 years, were systemically healthy Caucasian individuals from Russia. Each donor gave around 9.5 milliliters of peripheral blood, collected into EDTA-treated Vacutainer tubes. Ficoll-Paque density-gradient centrifugation was used to isolate PBMCs, with at least 6.5 million obtained per sample. Total RNA was extracted from PBMCs with Trizol reagent, with at least 5 micrograms obtained per sample. Naive CD45RAhigh/CD27high T cell percentages were measured by flow cytometry on a PBMC aliquot from every donor. Trimming leaves V shorter by 4 bases and J shorter by 5 bases, with the junction holding 7 bases beyond the gene matches. Sequences SEHNR (CDR1) and FQNEAQ (CDR2) are obtained from the germline V gene (reference sequence). The CDR3 runs 15 residues from the cysteine to the phenylalanine. The entry retains the CDR3 DNA only, 45 bases that are in frame from base 1.

These same records also appear under a second study, on T cells of mothers and their children. The second study's paper adds: The donors were nine systemically healthy Caucasian individuals, made up of three mothers and their six children. cDNA synthesis used all of the extracted RNA, with around 1.4 ug of RNA in each 15 ul reaction. In the second PCR, sample barcodes and 2-4 random nucleotides were introduced via the M1S primer. Over 8 million TCR beta CDR3 reads were obtained for each mother, and millions of reads were obtained for each child. TCR recombination output is similarly shaped by thymic selection in related and unrelated pairs, with a minor effect exerted by inherited differences. Normalized repertoire overlap was always slightly but never significantly higher in related than unrelated mother-child pairs. Persistent microchimeric T cell clones were not detected, at a sensitivity of approximately 100 clones per million clonotypes. To look for features that set related mother-child pairs apart from unrelated individuals, the researchers ran deep NGS to compare the TCR beta repertoires of mothers and children. Mothers averaged roughly 40 +/- 4 years of age and children averaged roughly 10 +/- 4 years. After adapters were ligated using NEBNext reagents, the libraries underwent 100+100 nt paired-end sequencing on an Illumina HiSeq 2000. Mother and child libraries were prepared a month apart and sequenced in separate runs to prevent cross-contamination. For each donor, between roughly 450,000 and 2,100,000 distinct TCR beta clonotypes were identified. Naive TCR beta clonotypes were estimated from low-frequency clonotypes matched to each donor's FACS-determined naive share, without sorting.

This TCR derives from a woman aged 40 to 50 in good health. What was sequenced was blood. In this chain, TRBV7-9 is recombined with TRBJ2-3; 9 bases in between match TRBD2. The CDR3 protein is CASSSAGGQGDTQYF. The DNA sequence follows: TGTGCCAGCAGCTCCGCGGGGGGGCAGGGAGATACGCAGTATTTT. Here the CDR3 is joined to the reference TRBV7-9 and TRBJ2-3 genes, and the full variable domain is: DTGVSQNPRHKITKRGQNVTFRCDPISEHNRLYWYRQTLGQGPEFLTYFQNEAQLEKSRLLSDRFSAERPKGSFSTLEIQRTEQGDSAMYLCASSSAGGQGDTQYFGPGTRLTVL.